This T cell receptor (beta chain) comes out of a study of CD8 T cells in Susac syndrome (dated by TCRdb to the late 2010s). Regarding the research as a whole: Whether CD8+ T cell activation and differentiation in Susac syndrome was antigen driven was tested using repertoire sequencing. CD8+ T cell repertoire clonality was compared between more than ten healthy donors, approximately 14 Susac syndrome patients and about 15 multiple sclerosis patients. Beyond this particular receptor, the publication reports: The TCR sequencing and HLA analysis was acknowledged to have included a relatively small number of individuals.

V lost 2 bases and J lost 5 bases; the stretch between them is 8 bases long. CDR1 and CDR2, looked up from the germline V gene, are KGHDR and SFDVKD. There are 13 amino acids in the CDR3, from cysteine to phenylalanine inclusive. The CDR3 DNA has 39 bases and is translated from base 1. Concerning this clonotype: It lacks a known antigen. No qualities accompany the bases; no much larger clone lies one base away.

Peripheral blood CD8+ and CD4+ T cells from healthy donors, Susac syndrome patients and multiple sclerosis patients were profiled using high-throughput TCR beta sequencing. Treatment-naive patients with stable or active relapsing-remitting disease fulfilling revised McDonald criteria were used as multiple sclerosis controls. Bulk CD8+ and CD4+ T cells were purified by magnetic negative isolation, while CD8+ TEMRA cells were enriched using FACS. Blood was drawn into EDTA tubes, processed within 24 hours, and PBMCs were isolated by density gradient centrifugation. PBMCs intended for TCR sequencing were cryopreserved in liquid nitrogen and were subsequently thawed in a 37 degrees C water bath. The sorted or isolated CD4+, CD8+ and CD8+ TEMRA cells had a purity of 90% or higher. RNA was extracted using the RNeasy kit, and about 0.5 to 1 microgram was reverse transcribed with random hexamers. TCR beta CDR3 regions were amplified with the immunoSEQ multiplex PCR assay covering 54 Vbeta and 13 Jbeta segments. Bias from PCR amplification was corrected by using a synthetic template baseline for primer optimization and for computational correction. For the original study's pipeline: Reads were assigned to V, D and J genes according to IMGT and analyzed in immunoSEQ Analyzer, with only productive sequences retained. Clonality was calculated as one minus the Shannon entropy normalized by log2 of the number of productive unique sequences. For each patient and control, public and private clones were evaluated among the 100 most prevalent clones. Susac-specific clones were defined as absent from healthy and MS cohorts, some 1,000 published viral clones and other ImmuneACCESS disease sequences. The public sequencing data were trimmed at Q25 with fastp and processed into clonotypes with MiXCR by TCRdb, which kept only in-frame beta chains. When rows share a CDR3 protein, they turn into one entry using the most common DNA and genes. TCRdb, not the authors, supplied the V and J calls. The table for this sample lists approximately 300,000 distinct CDR3 sequences; 65% to 90% of them were counted only once. The ten largest clonotypes hold roughly 0.21% of the sample.

The sample was CD8+ T cells from PBMCs. The receptor was derived from a human donor with multiple sclerosis. Rearrangement joined TRBV24-1 to TRBJ1-2, with the D gene not confidently named. The CDR3 region: CATSDSRFYGYTF. The bases are TGTGCCACCAGTGATTCTCGGTTTTATGGCTACACCTTC.